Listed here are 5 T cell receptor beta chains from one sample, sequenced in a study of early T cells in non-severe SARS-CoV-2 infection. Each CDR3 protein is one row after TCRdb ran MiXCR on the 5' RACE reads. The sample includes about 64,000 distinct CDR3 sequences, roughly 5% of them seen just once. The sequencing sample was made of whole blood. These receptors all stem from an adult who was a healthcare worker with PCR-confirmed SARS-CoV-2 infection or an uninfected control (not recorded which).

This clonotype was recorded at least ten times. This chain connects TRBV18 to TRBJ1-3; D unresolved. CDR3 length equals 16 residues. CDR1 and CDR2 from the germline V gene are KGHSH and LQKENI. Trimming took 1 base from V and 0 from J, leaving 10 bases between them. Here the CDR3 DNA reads TGTGCCAGCTCACCACTGCGGGGAGTCTCTGGAAACACCATATATTTT. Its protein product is CASSPLRGVSGNTIYF.

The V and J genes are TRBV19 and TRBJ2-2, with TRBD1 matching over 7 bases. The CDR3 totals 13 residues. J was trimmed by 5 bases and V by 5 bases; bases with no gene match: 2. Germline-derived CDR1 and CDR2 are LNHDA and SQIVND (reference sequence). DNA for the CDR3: TGTGCCAGTAGTCCACAGGGGACCGGGGAGCTGTTTTTT. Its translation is CASSPQGTGELFF.

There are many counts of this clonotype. In nucleotides, the CDR3 is TGTGCCAGTACCCCTCGGGGGGAGGACTATGGCTACACCTTC. Its translation is CASTPRGEDYGYTF. The V gene is TRBV19, the J gene TRBJ1-2; D possibly corresponds to TRBD1 (5 bases). The CDR3 sequence is 14 residues long. The V gene lost 7 bases and the J gene lost 3 bases, with 15 bases spanning the gap. Germline V gene lookup returns CDR1 LNHDA and CDR2 SQIVND (reference sequence).

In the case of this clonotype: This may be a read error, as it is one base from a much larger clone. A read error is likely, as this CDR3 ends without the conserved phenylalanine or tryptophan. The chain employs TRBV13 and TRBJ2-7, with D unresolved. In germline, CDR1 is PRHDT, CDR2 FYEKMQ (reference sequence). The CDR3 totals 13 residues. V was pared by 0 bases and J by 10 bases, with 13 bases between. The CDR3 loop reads CASSLGLSTLQYL. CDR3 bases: TGTGCCAGCAGCTTAGGCCTTTCGACTCTTCAGTACCTC.

CDR3 protein: CASSQQDRADTQYF. CDR3 sequence (DNA): TGCGCCAGCAGCCAGCAGGACAGGGCAGATACGCAGTATTTT. This rearrangement joins TRBV5-1 to TRBJ2-3; TRBD1 matches at 8 bases. This CDR3 contains 14 residues. CDR1 and CDR2 from the germline V gene are SGHRS and YFSETQ. The ends lost 4 bases at V and 4 bases at J; junction bases unmatched: 5.